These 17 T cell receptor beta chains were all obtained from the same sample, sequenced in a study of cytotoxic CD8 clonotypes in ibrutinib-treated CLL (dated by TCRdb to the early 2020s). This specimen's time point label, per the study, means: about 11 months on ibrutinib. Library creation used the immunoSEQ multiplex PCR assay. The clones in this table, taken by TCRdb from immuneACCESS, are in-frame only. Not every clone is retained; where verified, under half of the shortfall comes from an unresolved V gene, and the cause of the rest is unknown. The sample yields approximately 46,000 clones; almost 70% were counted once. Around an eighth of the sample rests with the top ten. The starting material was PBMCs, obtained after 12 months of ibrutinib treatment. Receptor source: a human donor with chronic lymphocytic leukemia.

DNA for the CDR3: TGCAGCGTCCAAGTACACCCCACTAACTATGGCTACACCTTC. This translates into CSVQVHPTNYGYTF. The chain employs TRBV29-1 and TRBJ1-2; D unresolved. V was cut by 6 bases and J by 0 bases, with 14 bases left in between. The CDR3 runs 14 residues. In germline, CDR1 is SQVTM, CDR2 ANQGSEA.

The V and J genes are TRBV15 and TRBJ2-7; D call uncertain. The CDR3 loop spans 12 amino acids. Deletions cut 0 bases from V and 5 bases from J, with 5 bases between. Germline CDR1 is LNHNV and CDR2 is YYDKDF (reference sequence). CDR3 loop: CATSRDWDEQYF. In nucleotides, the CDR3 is TGTGCCACCAGCAGAGATTGGGACGAGCAGTACTTC.

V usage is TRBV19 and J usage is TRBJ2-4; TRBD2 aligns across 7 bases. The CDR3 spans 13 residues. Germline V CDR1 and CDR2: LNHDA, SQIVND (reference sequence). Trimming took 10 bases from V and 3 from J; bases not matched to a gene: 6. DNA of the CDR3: TGTGCCACCCGGGAGGCAAACAAAAACATTCAGTACTTC. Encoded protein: CATREANKNIQYF.

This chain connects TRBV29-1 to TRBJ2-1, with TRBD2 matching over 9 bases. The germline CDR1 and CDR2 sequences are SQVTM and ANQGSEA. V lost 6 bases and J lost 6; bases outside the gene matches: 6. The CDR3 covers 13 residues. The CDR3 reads CSVVAGAVNEQFF. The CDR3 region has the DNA TGCAGCGTGGTAGCGGGAGCGGTCAATGAGCAGTTCTTC.

This chain's CDR3 is CASSPPGHKQFF. CDR3 coding DNA: TGTGCCAGCAGTCCTCCGGGACACAAGCAGTTCTTC. The chain links TRBV7-2 to TRBJ2-1, with D tentatively TRBD1 (6 bases). This CDR3 comprises 12 residues. V lost 6 bases and J lost 11, with 14 bases in between. The germline V gene has CDR1 SGHTA and CDR2 FQGNSA.

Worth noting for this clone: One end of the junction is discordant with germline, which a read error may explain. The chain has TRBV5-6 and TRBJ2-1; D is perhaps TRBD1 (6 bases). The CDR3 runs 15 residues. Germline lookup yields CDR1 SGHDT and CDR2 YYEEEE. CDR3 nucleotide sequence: TGTGCCAGCAGATTGGACAGTATGCCCTACAATGAGCAGTTCTTC. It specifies CASRLDSMPYNEQFF.

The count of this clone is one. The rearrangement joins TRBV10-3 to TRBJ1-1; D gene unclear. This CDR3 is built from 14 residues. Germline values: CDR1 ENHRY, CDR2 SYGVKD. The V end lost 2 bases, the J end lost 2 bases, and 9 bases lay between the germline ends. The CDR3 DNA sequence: TGTGCCATCAGTGAGGGGGAAGGTAACACTGAAGCTTTCTTT. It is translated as CAISEGEGNTEAFF.

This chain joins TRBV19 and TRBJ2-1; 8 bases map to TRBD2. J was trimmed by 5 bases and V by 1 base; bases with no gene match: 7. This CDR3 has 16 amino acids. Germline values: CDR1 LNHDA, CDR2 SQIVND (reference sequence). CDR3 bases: TGTGCCAGTAGTATAGCGCCCAGCGGGAGAAACAATGAGCAGTTCTTC. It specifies CASSIAPSGRNNEQFF.

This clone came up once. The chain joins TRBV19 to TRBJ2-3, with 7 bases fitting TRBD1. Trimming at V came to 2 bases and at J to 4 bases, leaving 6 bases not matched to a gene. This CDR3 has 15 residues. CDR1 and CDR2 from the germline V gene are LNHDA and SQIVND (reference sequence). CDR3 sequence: CASSISYRGSDTQYF. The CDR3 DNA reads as TGTGCCAGTAGTATAAGTTACAGGGGTTCAGATACGCAGTATTTT.

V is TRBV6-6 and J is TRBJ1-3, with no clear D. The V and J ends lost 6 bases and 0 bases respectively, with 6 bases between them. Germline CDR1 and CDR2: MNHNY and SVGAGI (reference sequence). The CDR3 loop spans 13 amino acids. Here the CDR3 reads CASRPDSGNTIYF. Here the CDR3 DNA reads TGTGCCAGCAGACCCGACTCTGGAAACACCATATATTTT.

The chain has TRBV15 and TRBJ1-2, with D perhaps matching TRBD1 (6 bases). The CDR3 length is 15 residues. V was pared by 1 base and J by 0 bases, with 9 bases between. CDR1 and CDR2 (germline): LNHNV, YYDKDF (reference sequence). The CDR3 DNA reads TGTGCCACCAGCAGAGGTAGACAGGCTAACTATGGCTACACCTTC. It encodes CATSRGRQANYGYTF.

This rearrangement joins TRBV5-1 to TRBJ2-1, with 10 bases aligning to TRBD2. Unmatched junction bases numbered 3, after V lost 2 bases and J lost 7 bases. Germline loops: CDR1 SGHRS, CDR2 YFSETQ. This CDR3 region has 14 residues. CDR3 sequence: CASSLNSGRNEQFF. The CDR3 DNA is TGCGCCAGCAGCTTAAATAGCGGGAGGAATGAGCAGTTCTTC.

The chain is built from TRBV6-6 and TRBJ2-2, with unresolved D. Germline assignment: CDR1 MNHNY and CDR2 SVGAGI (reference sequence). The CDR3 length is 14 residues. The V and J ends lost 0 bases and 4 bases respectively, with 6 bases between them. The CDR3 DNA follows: TGTGCCAGCAGTTACTCGTCTGGCACCGGGGAGCTGTTTTTT. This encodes CASSYSSGTGELFF.

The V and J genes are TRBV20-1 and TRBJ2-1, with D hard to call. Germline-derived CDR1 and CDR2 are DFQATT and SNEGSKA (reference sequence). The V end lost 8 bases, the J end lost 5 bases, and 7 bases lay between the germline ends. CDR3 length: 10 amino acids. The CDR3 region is CSMKDNEQFF. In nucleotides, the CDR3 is TGCAGTATGAAGGACAATGAGCAGTTCTTC.

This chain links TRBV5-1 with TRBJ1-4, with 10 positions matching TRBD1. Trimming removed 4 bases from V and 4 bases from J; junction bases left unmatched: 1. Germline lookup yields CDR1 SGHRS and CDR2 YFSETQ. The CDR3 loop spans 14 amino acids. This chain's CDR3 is CASSGDRGNEKLFF. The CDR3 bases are TGCGCCAGCAGCGGGGACAGGGGTAATGAAAAACTGTTTTTT.

CDR3 bases: TGTGCCAGCAGAGAACCGGGGGGCGGGTACGAGCAGTACTTC. Amino acid sequence: CASREPGGGYEQYF. The J gene is TRBJ2-7, the V gene TRBV6-5, with a weak D call TRBD2 (7 bases). The CDR3 runs to 14 residues. The germline V gene encodes CDR1 MNHEY and CDR2 SVGAGI. Trimming pared 6 bases from V and 4 bases from J, leaving 16 bases between.

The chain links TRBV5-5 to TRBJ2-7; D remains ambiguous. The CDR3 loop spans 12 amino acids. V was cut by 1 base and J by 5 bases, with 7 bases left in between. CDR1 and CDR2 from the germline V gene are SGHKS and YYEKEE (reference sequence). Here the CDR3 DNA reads TGTGCCAGCAGCTTGTTCGCGGACGAGCAGTACTTC. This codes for CASSLFADEQYF.